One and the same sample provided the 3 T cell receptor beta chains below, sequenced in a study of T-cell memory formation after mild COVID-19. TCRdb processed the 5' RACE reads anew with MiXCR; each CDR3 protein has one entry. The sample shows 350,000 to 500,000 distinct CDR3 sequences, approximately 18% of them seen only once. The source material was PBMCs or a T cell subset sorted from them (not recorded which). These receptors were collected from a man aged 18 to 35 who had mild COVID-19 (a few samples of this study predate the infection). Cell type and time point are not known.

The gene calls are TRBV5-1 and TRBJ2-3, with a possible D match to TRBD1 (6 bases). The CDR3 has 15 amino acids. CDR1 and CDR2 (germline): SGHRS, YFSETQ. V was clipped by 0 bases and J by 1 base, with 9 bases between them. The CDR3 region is CASSLAHRGTDTQYF. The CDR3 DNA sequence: TGCGCCAGCAGCTTGGCTCACAGGGGCACAGATACGCAGTATTTT.

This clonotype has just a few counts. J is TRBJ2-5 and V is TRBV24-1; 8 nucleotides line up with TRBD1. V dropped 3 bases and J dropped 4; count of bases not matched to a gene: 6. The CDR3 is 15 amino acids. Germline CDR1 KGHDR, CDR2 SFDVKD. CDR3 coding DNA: TGTGCCACCAGTGATCCTCAGGGGGCAGGAGAGACCCAGTACTTC. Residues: CATSDPQGAGETQYF.

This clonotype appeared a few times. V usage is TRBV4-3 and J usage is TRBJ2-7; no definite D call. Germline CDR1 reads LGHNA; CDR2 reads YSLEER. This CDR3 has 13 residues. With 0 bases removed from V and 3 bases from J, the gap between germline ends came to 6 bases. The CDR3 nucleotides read TGCGCCAGCAGCCAAGATAACAACTACGAGCAGTACGTC. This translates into CASSQDNNYEQYV.